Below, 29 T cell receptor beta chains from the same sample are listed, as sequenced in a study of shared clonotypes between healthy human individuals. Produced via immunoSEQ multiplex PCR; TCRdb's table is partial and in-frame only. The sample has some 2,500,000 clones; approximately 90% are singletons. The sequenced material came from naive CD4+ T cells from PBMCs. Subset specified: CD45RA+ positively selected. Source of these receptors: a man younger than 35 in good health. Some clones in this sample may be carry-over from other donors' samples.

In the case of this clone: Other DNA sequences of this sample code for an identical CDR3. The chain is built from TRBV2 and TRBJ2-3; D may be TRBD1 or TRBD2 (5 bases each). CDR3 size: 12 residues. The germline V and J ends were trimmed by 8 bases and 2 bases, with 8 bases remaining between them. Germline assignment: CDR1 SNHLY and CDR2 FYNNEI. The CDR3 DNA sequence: TGTGCCAGCCGGGGCCTCACAGATACGCAGTATTTT. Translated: CASRGLTDTQYF.

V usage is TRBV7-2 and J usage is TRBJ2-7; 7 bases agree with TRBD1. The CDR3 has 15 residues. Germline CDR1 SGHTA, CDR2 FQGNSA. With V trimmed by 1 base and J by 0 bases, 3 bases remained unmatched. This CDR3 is CASSLVWDSSYEQYF. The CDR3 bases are TGTGCCAGCAGCTTAGTATGGGACAGCTCCTACGAGCAGTACTTC.

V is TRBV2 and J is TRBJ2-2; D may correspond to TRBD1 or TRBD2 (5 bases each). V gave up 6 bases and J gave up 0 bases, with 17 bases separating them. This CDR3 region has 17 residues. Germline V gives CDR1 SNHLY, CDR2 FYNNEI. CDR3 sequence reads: CASRGRSGPANTGELFF. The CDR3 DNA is TGTGCCAGCAGGGGACGGTCGGGGCCAGCGAACACCGGGGAGCTGTTTTTT.

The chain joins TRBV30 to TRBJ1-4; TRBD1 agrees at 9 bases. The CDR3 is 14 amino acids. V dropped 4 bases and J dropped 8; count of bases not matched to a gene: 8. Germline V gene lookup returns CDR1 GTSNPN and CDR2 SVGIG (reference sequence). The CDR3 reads CAWTLDRGGEKLFF. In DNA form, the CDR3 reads TGTGCCTGGACCCTGGACAGGGGAGGGGAAAAACTGTTTTTT.

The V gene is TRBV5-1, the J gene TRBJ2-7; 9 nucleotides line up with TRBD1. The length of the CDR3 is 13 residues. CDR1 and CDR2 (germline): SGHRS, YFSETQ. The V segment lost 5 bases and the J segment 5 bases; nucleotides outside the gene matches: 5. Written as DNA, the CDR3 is TGCGCCAGCAGGGGACAGGGTTTTGACGAGCAGTACTTC. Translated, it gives CASRGQGFDEQYF.

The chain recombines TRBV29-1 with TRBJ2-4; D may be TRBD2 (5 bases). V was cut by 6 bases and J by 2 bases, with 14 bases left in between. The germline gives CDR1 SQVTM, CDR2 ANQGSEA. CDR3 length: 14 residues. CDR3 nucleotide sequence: TGCAGCGTGGGCCCGGGGTTGACCAAAAACATTCAGTACTTC. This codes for CSVGPGLTKNIQYF. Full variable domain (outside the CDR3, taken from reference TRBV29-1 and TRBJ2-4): SAVISQKPSRDICQRGTSLTIQCQVDSQVTMMFWYRQQPGQSLTLIATANQGSEATYESGFVIDKFPISRPNLTFSTLTVSNMSPEDSSIYLCSVGPGLTKNIQYFGAGTRLSVL.

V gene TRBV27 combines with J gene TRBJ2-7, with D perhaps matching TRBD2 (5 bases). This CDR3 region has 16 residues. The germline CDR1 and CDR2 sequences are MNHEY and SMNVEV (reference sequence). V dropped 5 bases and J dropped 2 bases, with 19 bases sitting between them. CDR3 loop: CASSIPPRTGTYEQYF. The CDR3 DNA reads TGTGCCAGCAGTATTCCACCCCGGACTGGCACCTACGAGCAGTACTTC.

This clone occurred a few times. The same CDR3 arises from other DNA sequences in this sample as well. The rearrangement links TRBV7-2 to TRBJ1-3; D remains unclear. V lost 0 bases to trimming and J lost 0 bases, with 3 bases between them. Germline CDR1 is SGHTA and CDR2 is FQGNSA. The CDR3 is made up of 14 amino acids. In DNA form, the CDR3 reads TGTGCCAGCAGCTTAGCCGGCTCTGGAAACACCATATATTTT. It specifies CASSLAGSGNTIYF.

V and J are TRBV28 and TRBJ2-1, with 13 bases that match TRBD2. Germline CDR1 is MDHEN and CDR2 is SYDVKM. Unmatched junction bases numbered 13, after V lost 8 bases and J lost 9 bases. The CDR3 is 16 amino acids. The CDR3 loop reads CASRNPLAGGPVEQFF. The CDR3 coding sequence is TGTGCCAGCCGTAACCCACTAGCGGGAGGGCCGGTTGAGCAGTTCTTC.

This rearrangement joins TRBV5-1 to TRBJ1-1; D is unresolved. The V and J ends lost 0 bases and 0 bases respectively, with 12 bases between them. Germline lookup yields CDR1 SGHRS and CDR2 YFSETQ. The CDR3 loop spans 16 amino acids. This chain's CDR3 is CASSLVSGGMNTEAFF. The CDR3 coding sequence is TGCGCCAGCAGCTTGGTGTCTGGCGGAATGAACACTGAAGCTTTCTTT.

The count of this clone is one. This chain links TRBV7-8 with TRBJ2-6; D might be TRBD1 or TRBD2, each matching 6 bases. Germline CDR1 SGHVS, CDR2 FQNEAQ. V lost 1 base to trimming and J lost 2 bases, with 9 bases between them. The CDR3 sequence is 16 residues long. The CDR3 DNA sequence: TGTGCCAGCAGCTTAGAAGGGGGGACTGGGGCCAACGTCCTGACTTTC. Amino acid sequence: CASSLEGGTGANVLTF.

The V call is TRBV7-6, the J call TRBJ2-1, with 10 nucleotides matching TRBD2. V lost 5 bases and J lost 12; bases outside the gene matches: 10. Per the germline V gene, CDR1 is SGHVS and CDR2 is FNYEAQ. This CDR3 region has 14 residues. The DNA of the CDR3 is TGTGCCAGCAGCGCCCAAGCGGGAGGGCTGTCGCAGTTCTTC. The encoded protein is CASSAQAGGLSQFF. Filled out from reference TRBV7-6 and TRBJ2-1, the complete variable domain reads GAGVSQSPRYKVTKRGQDVALRCDPISGHVSLYWYRQALGQGPEFLTYFNYEAQQDKSGLPNDRFSAERPEGSISTLTIQRTEQRDSAMYRCASSAQAGGLSQFFGPGTRLTVL.

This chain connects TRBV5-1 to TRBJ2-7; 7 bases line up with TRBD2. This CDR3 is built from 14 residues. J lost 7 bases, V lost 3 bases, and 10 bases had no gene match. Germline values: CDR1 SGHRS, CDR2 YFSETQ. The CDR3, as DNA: TGCGCCAGCAGCTCTGCCTCTCCGGGACTAGAGCAGTACTTC. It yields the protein CASSSASPGLEQYF.

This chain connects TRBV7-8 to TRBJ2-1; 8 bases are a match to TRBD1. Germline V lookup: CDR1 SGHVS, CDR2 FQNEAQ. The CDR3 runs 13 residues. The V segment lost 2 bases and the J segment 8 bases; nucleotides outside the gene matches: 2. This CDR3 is CASSLQGAHEQFF. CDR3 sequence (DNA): TGTGCCAGCAGCTTACAGGGGGCACATGAGCAGTTCTTC.

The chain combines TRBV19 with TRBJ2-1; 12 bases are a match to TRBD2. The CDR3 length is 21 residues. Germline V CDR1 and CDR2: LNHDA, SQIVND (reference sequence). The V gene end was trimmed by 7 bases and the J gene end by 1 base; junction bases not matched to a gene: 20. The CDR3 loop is CASNQGAGASGRARSYNEQFF. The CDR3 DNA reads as TGTGCCAGTAATCAGGGGGCTGGGGCTAGCGGGAGGGCCCGGTCCTACAATGAGCAGTTCTTC.

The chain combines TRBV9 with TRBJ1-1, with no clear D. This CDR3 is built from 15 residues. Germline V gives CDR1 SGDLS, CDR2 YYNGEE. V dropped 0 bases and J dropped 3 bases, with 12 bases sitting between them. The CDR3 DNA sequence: TGTGCCAGCAGCGTAGGGCCCGGATCGCACACTGAAGCTTTCTTT. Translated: CASSVGPGSHTEAFF.

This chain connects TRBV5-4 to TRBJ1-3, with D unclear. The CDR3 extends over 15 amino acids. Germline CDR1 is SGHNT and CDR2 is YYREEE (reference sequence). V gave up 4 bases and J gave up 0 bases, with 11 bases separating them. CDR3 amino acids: CASSPGRNSGNTIYF. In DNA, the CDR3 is TGTGCCAGCAGCCCCGGAAGGAACTCTGGAAACACCATATATTTT.

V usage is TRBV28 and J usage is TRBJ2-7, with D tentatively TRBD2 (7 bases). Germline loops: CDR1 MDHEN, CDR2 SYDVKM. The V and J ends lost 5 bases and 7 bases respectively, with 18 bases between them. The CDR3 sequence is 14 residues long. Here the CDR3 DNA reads TGTGCCAGCAGTCCTCGCGGGGGCAGGAGGGAGCAGTACTTC. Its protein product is CASSPRGGRREQYF.

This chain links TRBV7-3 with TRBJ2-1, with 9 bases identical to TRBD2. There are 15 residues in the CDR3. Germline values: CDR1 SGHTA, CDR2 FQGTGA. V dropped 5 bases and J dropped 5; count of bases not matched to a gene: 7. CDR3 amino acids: CASSISGSPNNEQFF. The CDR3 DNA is TGTGCCAGCAGCATTAGCGGGAGCCCCAACAATGAGCAGTTCTTC.

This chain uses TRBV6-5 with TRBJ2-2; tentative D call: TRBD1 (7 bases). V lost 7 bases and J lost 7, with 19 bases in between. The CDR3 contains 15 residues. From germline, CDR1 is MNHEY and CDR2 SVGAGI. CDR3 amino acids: CASTVRGAGIGELFF. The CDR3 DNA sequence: TGTGCCAGCACCGTCAGGGGGGCAGGTATCGGGGAGCTGTTTTTT.

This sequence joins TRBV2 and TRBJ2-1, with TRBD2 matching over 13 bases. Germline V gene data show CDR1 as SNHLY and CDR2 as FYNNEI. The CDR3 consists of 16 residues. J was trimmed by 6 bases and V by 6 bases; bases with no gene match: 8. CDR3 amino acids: CASRERLAGGSNEQFF. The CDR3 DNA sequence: TGTGCCAGCAGGGAAAGACTAGCGGGAGGATCCAATGAGCAGTTCTTC.

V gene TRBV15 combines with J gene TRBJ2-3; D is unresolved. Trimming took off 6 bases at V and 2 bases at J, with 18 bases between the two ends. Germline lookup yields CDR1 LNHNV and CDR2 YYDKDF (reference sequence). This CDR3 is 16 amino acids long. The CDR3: CATRSAGPHITDTQYF. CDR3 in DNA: TGTGCCACCAGGTCGGCCGGTCCCCATATCACAGATACGCAGTATTTT. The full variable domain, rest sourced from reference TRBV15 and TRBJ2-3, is DAMVIQNPRYQVTQFGKPVTLSCSQTLNHNVMYWYQQKSSQAPKLLFHYYDKDFNNEADTPDNFQSRRPNTSFCFLDIRSPGLGDTAMYLCATRSAGPHITDTQYFGPGTRLTVL.

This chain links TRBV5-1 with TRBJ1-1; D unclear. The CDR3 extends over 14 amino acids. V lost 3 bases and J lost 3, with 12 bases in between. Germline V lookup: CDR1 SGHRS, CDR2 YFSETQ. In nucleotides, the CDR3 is TGCGCCAGCAGCTCGAGGACCCGGGACACTGAAGCTTTCTTT. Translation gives CASSSRTRDTEAFF.

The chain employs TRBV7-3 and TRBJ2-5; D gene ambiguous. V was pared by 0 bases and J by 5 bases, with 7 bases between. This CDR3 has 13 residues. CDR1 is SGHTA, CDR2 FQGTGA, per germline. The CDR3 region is CASSLTPAETQYF. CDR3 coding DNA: TGTGCCAGCAGCTTAACCCCGGCCGAGACCCAGTACTTC.

CDR3: CSVWTGAPGGYTF. Here the CDR3 DNA reads TGCAGCGTTTGGACAGGGGCACCCGGTGGCTACACCTTC. The genes are TRBV29-1 and TRBJ1-2; TRBD1 matches at 9 bases. Germline trimming cut 5 bases from V and 7 bases from J; bases unmatched to any gene: 8. Germline V gene sequence: CDR1 SQVTM, CDR2 ANQGSEA. The CDR3 is made up of 13 amino acids.

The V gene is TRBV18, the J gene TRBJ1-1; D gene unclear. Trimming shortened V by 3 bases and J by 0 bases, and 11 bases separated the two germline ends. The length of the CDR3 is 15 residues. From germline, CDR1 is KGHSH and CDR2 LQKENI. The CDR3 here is CASSPQTAMNTEAFF. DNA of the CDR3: TGTGCCAGCTCACCGCAGACGGCCATGAACACTGAAGCTTTCTTT.

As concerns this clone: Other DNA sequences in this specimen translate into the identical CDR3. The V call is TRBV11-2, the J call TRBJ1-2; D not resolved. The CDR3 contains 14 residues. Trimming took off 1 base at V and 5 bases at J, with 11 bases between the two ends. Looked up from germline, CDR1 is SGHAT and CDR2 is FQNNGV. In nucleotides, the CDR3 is TGTGCCAGCAGCTTAGGTGGGCAGCTTTATGGCTACACCTTC. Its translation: CASSLGGQLYGYTF.

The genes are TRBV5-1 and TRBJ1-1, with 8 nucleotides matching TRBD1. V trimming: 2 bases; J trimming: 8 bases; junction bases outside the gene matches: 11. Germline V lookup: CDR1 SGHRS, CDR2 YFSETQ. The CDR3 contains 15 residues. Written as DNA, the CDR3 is TGCGCCAGCAGCTTTGGGGAATCGGACAGGGCAGAAGCTTTCTTT. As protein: CASSFGESDRAEAFF.

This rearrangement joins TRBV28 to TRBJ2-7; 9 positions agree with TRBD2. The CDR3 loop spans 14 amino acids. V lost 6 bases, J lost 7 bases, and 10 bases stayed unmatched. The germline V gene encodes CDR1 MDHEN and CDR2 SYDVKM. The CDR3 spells CASSTLAGVEEQYF. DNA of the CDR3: TGTGCCAGCAGCACATTAGCGGGAGTTGAGGAGCAGTACTTC.